This TCR beta chain was sequenced during a study of blood T cell repertoires in COVID-19. Authors' analysis steps: Amplified reference gene primers provided the basis for estimating nucleated cell counts. Assay used: immunoSEQ multiplex PCR; TCRdb lists only in-frame clones, some missing. That table furnishes V, J and clone size, whereas the DNA furnished D and trimming. The repertoire holds around 300,000 clones, roughly nine tenths seen once, with roughly 2.2% in the top ten. Per the germline V gene, CDR1 is SGDLS and CDR2 is YYNGEE. V lost 5 bases and J 0 bases, leaving 14 bases between the germline ends. The CDR3 totals 15 residues.

J is TRBJ1-1 and V is TRBV9; tentative D call: TRBD1 (5 bases). This clonotype was sampled from a man aged 50-60 years with acute or convalescent COVID-19. Sequences were obtained from peripheral blood. The CDR3 sequence: CASSGHGGLNTEAFF. The CDR3 nucleotides read TGTGCCAGCAGTGGCCATGGGGGGTTGAACACTGAAGCTTTCTTT. Full variable domain (remainder filled in from reference TRBV9 and TRBJ1-1): DSGVTQTPKHLITATGQRVTLRCSPRSGDLSVYWYQQSLDQGLQFLIQYYNGEERAKGNILERFSAQQFPDLHSELNLSSLELGDSALYFCASSGHGGLNTEAFFGQGTRLTVV.